Following are 20 T cell receptor beta chains from one sample sequenced in a study of blood T cells in healthy people across ages (dated by TCRdb to between 2014 and 2017). Libraries were constructed by 5' RACE. Sequencing used an Illumina HiSeq 2500. A second roughly 7 to 11 cycle PCR used a sample-barcoded 5' primer and a J-beta primer mix. Using fastp trimming at Q25 and MiXCR clonotype assembly, TCRdb reanalyzed the public sequencing data and kept in-frame beta chains. For every CDR3 protein sequence, its rows merge into one entry that carries the most common genes and DNA. This sample gives roughly 1,000,000 distinct CDR3 sequences in total; under 30% of them show up just once. Of the sample, approximately 0.7% falls within the top ten clones. The sample also formed part of further work on T cells of mothers and their children.

The sequenced sample consisted of blood. The receptor set was obtained from a girl aged 2 to 10 in good health.

This sequence joins TRBV20-1 and TRBJ1-1; D not resolved. CDR1 and CDR2 (germline): DFQATT, SNEGSKA (reference sequence). The CDR3 covers 14 residues. This CDR3 reads CSADRGERDTEAFF. CDR3 sequence (DNA): TGCAGCGCCGACCGCGGGGAGAGGGACACTGAAGCTTTCTTT.

The gene calls are TRBV20-1 and TRBJ2-7; D perhaps matches TRBD2 (5 bases). CDR1 and CDR2 (germline): DFQATT, SNEGSKA (reference sequence). CDR3 length equals 14 residues. V lost 6 bases and J lost 2, with 17 bases in between. CDR3 in amino acids: CSARRESRAYEQYF. CDR3 in DNA: TGCAGTGCCAGACGCGAATCGAGGGCCTACGAGCAGTACTTC.

Only a few counts were recorded for this clonotype. The rearrangement joins TRBV27 to TRBJ2-7; 8 positions agree with TRBD1. The CDR3 has 15 residues. Germline loops: CDR1 MNHEY, CDR2 SMNVEV (reference sequence). The V gene end was trimmed by 3 bases and the J gene end by 6 bases; junction bases not matched to a gene: 10. The CDR3: CASSFPGTGLSEQYF. The CDR3 coding sequence is TGTGCCAGCAGTTTCCCCGGGACAGGTCTCAGCGAGCAGTACTTC.

This clonotype has only a few counts. The chain joins TRBV4-2 to TRBJ2-1, with 7 bases aligning to TRBD1. Germline V gene data show CDR1 as LGHNA and CDR2 as YNFKEQ. After removal of 6 bases from V and 2 bases from J, the junction contained 7 bases not matched to a gene. This CDR3 contains 15 residues. This chain's CDR3 is CASRPDRIAYNEQFF. The CDR3 DNA is TGTGCCAGCAGACCGGACAGGATTGCCTACAATGAGCAGTTCTTC.

The chain uses TRBV7-2 and TRBJ2-5, with no clear D. Germline-derived CDR1 and CDR2 are SGHTA and FQGNSA. V gave up 5 bases and J gave up 5 bases, with 9 bases separating them. The CDR3 is made up of 12 amino acids. In DNA, the CDR3 is TGTGCCAGCAGCCCGACCCGGGAGACCCAGTACTTC. Translating gives CASSPTRETQYF.

The chain joins TRBV25-1 to TRBJ1-2; TRBD1 might be the D (5 bases). Germline assignment: CDR1 MGHDK and CDR2 SYGVNS. The CDR3 contains 15 residues. With 2 bases removed from V and 7 bases from J, the gap between germline ends came to 17 bases. The CDR3 nucleotides are TGTGCCAGCAGTGAAGGGACGGCGGAGGTGGGTGGCTACACCTTC. This encodes CASSEGTAEVGGYTF.

This clonotype has a handful of counts. The J gene is TRBJ1-1, the V gene TRBV29-1, with D possibly TRBD1 on 5 matching bases. The CDR3 has 13 amino acids. Deletions cut 2 bases from V and 1 base from J, with 8 bases between. Germline values: CDR1 SQVTM, CDR2 ANQGSEA. The CDR3 DNA sequence: TGCAGCGTTGAAAGGGGACCGAACACTGAAGCTTTCTTT. It yields the protein CSVERGPNTEAFF.

This clonotype was counted only a few times. The chain uses TRBV5-1 and TRBJ2-7, with D maybe TRBD2 (6 bases). CDR1 and CDR2 from the germline V gene are SGHRS and YFSETQ. This CDR3 has 15 residues. Trimming shortened V by 6 bases and J by 0 bases, and 16 bases separated the two germline ends. The CDR3 DNA follows: TGCGCCAGCACCTCTGGGACTGGGAGCTCCTACGAGCAGTACTTC. Its translation: CASTSGTGSSYEQYF.

This clonotype was counted a few times. J is TRBJ2-7 and V is TRBV6-1; no clear D. Germline V lookup: CDR1 MNHNS, CDR2 SASEGT. This CDR3 comprises 13 residues. The V end lost 1 base, the J end lost 4 bases, and 8 bases lay between the germline ends. CDR3 in amino acids: CASSEEGIYEQYF. Written as DNA, the CDR3 is TGTGCCAGCAGTGAAGAAGGTATTTACGAGCAGTACTTC.

V and J are TRBV19 and TRBJ1-1, with 8 bases identical to TRBD1. CDR1 and CDR2 from the germline V gene are LNHDA and SQIVND (reference sequence). The length of the CDR3 is 13 residues. V lost 3 bases, J lost 10 bases, and 7 bases stayed unmatched. CDR3 in amino acids: CASSITGQGRAFF. The DNA of the CDR3 is TGTGCCAGTAGTATCACCGGACAGGGAAGAGCTTTCTTT.

The gene calls are TRBV25-1 and TRBJ2-1; D unresolved. This CDR3 region has 11 residues. Trimming stripped 3 bases from V and 5 bases from J, with 2 bases between. CDR1 and CDR2 from the germline V gene are MGHDK and SYGVNS. In nucleotides, the CDR3 is TGTGCCAGCAGTGAGAACAATGAGCAGTTCTTC. It encodes CASSENNEQFF.

This sequence joins TRBV3-1 and TRBJ2-7, with D uncertain. The CDR3 totals 12 residues. The germline V gene has CDR1 LGHDT and CDR2 YNNKEL (reference sequence). Trimming removed 0 bases from V and 2 bases from J, with 2 bases in between. The CDR3 DNA follows: TGTGCCAGCAGCCAAGACGCCTACGAGCAGTACTTC. Translation gives CASSQDAYEQYF.

This clonotype was counted only a few times. This sequence joins TRBV29-1 and TRBJ2-5; possibly TRBD1 for D (5 bases). V was trimmed by 5 bases and J by 5 bases, leaving 15 bases between them. The CDR3 length is 13 residues. Germline loops: CDR1 SQVTM, CDR2 ANQGSEA. The CDR3 spells CSVLVRQMETQYF. DNA for the CDR3: TGCAGCGTTTTGGTGAGACAGATGGAGACCCAGTACTTC.

This clonotype was observed a handful of times. This chain connects TRBV10-3 to TRBJ2-1; D remains unclear. CDR3 length equals 12 residues. Germline V gives CDR1 ENHRY, CDR2 SYGVKD. Trimming stripped 3 bases from V and 9 bases from J, with 9 bases between. The CDR3 coding sequence is TGTGCCATCAGTGACTCGGGCGGTGAGCAGTTCTTC. Translated, it gives CAISDSGGEQFF.

This chain joins TRBV6-1 and TRBJ2-7, with D tentatively TRBD2 (6 bases). Trimming took off 5 bases at V and 4 bases at J, with 18 bases between the two ends. Germline CDR1 reads MNHNS; CDR2 reads SASEGT. The CDR3 totals 15 residues. CDR3 region: CASSLRDGGLYEQYF. Written as DNA, the CDR3 is TGTGCCAGCAGTCTCCGGGACGGTGGACTATACGAGCAGTACTTC.

This rearrangement joins TRBV5-1 to TRBJ2-5, with D unclear. V was cut by 5 bases and J by 5 bases, with 7 bases left in between. CDR1 is SGHRS, CDR2 YFSETQ, per germline. This CDR3 spans 11 amino acids. The CDR3 DNA sequence: TGCGCCAGCAGAATGGAGGAGACCCAGTACTTC. Its translation: CASRMEETQYF.

As concerns this clonotype: Lacking the conserved final phenylalanine or tryptophan, this CDR3 likely reflects a read error. The J gene is TRBJ2-3, the V gene TRBV5-1, with TRBD2 identical over 7 bases. The CDR3 covers 15 residues. CDR1 SGHRS and CDR2 YFSETQ come from the germline V gene. Trimming took 4 bases from V and 4 from J; bases not matched to a gene: 9. The CDR3 DNA follows: TGCGCCAGCAGCCCGGCGGGCGGGAGCCCAGATACGCAGTATCTT. Its translation: CASSPAGGSPDTQYL.

The V and J genes are TRBV6-6 and TRBJ1-2; TRBD1 is a possible D gene (6 bases). V was trimmed by 5 bases and J by 8 bases, leaving 15 bases between them. The CDR3 has 13 residues. Looked up from germline, CDR1 is MNHNY and CDR2 is SVGAGI (reference sequence). The CDR3 sequence: CASSLGTTEGYTF. CDR3 nucleotides: TGTGCCAGCAGTCTGGGGACAACTGAGGGCTACACCTTC.

The V call is TRBV5-4, the J call TRBJ2-1; D is uncertain. The tail of the sequence fits TRBJ2-5 better, so the J call may be wrong. The CDR3 runs to 14 residues. CDR1 is SGHNT, CDR2 YYREEE, per germline (reference sequence). The CDR3 coding sequence is TGTGCCAGCAGTATAGGCTCCGTTCAAGAGACCCAGTACTTC. It codes for CASSIGSVQETQYF.

This clonotype has more than one count but fewer than ten. J is TRBJ1-3 and V is TRBV7-8; tentatively, D is TRBD1 (5 bases). The germline gives CDR1 SGHVS, CDR2 FQNEAQ. CDR3 length equals 15 residues. Trimming shortened V by 4 bases and J by 2 bases, and 12 bases separated the two germline ends. CDR3: CASSSEGNPGNTIYF. CDR3 nucleotides: TGTGCCAGCAGCTCAGAGGGGAATCCTGGAAACACCATATATTTT. The complete variable domain, with remaining parts taken from reference TRBV7-8 and TRBJ1-3, reads GAGVSQSPRYKVAKRGQDVALRCDPISGHVSLFWYQQALGQGPEFLTYFQNEAQLDKSGLPSDRFFAERPEGSVSTLKIQRTQQEDSAVYLCASSSEGNPGNTIYFGEGSWLTVV.